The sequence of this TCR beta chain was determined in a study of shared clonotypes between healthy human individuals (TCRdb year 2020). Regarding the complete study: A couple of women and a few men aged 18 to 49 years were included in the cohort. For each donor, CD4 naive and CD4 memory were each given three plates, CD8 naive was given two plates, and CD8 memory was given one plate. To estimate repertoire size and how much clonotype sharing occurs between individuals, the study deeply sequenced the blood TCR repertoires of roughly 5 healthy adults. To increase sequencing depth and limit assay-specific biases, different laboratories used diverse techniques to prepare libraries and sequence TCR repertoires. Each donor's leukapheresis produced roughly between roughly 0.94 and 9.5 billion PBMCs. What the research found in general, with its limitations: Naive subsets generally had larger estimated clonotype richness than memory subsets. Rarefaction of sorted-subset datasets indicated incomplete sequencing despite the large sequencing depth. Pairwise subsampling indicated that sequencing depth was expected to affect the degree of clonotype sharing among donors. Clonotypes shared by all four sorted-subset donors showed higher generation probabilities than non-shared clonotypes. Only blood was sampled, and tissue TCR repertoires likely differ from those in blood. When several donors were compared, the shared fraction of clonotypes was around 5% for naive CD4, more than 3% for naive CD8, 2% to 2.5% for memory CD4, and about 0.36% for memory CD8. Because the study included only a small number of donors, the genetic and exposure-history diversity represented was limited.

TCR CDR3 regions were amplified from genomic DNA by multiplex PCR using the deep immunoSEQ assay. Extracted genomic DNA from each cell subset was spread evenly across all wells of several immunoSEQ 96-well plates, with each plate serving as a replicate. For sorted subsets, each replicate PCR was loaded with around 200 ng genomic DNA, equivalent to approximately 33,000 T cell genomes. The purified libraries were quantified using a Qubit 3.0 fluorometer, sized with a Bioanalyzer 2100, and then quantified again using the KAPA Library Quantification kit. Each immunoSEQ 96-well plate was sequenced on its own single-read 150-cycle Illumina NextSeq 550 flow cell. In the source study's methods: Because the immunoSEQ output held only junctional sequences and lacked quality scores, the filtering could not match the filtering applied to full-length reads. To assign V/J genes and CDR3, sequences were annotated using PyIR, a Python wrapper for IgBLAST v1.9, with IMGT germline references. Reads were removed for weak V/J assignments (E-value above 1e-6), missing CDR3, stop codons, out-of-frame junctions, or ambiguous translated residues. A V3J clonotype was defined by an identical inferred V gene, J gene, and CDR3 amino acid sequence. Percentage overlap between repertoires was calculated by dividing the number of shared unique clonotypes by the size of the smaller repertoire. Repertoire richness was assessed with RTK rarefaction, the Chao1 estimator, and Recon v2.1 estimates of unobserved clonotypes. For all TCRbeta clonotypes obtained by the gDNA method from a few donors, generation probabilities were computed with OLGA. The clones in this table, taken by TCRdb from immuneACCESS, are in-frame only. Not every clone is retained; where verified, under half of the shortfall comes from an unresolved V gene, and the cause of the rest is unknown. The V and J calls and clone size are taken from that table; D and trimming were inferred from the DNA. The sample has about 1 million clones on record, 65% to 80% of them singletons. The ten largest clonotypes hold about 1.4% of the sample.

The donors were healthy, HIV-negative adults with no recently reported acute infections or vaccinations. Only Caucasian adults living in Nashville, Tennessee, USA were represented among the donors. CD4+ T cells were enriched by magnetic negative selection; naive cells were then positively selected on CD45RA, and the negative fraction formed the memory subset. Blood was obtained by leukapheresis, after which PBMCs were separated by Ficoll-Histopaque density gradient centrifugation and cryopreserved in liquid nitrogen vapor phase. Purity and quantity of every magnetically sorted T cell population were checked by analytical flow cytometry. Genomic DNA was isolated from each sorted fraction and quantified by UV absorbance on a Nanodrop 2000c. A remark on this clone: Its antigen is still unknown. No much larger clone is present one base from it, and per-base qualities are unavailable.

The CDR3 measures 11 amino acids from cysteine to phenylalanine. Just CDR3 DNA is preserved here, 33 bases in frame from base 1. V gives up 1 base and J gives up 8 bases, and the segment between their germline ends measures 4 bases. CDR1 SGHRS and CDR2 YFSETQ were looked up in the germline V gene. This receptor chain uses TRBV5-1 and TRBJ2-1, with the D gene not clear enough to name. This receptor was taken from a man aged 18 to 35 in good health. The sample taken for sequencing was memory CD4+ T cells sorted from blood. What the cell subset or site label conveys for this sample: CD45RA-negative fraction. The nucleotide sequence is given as TGCGCCAGCAGCTTGATGGATGAGCAGTTCTTC. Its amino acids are CASSLMDEQFF.